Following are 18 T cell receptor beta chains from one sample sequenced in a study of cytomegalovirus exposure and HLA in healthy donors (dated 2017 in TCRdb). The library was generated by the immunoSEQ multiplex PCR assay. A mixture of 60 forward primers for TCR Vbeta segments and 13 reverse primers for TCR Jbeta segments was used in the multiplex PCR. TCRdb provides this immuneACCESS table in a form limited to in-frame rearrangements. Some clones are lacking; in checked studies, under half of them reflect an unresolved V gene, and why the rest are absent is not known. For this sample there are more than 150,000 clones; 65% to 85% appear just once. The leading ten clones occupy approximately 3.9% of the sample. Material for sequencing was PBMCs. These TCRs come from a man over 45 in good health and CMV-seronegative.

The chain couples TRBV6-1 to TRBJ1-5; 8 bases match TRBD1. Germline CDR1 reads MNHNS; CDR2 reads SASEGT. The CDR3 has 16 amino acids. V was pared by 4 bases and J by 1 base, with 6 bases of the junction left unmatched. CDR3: CASSGVRTGSNQPQHF. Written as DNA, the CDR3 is TGTGCCAGCAGTGGGGTACGGACAGGGAGCAATCAGCCCCAGCATTTT.

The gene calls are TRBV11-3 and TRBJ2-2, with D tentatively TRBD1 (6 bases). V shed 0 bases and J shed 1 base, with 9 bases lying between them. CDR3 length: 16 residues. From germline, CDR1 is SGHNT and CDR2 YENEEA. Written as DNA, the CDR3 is TGTGCCAGCAGCTTAGATGGGACACGGAACACCGGGGAGCTGTTTTTT. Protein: CASSLDGTRNTGELFF.

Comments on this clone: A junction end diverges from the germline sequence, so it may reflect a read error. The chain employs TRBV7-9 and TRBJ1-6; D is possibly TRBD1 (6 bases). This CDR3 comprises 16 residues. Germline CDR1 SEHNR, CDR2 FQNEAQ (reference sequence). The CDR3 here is CSSSFSSGGGNSPLHF. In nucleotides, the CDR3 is TGTTCCAGCAGCTTCTCGTCGGGGGGCGGTAATTCACCCCTCCACTTT.

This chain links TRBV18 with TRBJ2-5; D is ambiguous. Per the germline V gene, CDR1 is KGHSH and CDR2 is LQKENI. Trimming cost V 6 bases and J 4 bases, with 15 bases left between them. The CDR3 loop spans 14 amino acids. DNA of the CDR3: TGTGCCAGCTCCCACTCAGGCTCCCCAGAGACCCAGTACTTC. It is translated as CASSHSGSPETQYF.

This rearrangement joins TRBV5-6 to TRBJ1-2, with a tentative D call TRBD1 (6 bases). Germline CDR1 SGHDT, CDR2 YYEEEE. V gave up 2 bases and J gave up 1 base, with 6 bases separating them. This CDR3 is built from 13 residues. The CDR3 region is CASSLQGNYGYTF. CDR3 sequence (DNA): TGTGCCAGCAGCTTACAGGGTAACTATGGCTACACCTTC.

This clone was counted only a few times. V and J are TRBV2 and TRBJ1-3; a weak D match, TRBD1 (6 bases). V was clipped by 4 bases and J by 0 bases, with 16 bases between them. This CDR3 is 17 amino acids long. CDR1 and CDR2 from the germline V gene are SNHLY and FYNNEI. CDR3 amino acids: CASSGAAGASSGNTIYF. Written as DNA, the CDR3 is TGTGCCAGCAGTGGTGCCGCGGGGGCGAGCTCTGGAAACACCATATATTTT. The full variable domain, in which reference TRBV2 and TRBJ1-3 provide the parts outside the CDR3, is EPEVTQTPSHQVTQMGQEVILRCVPISNHLYFYWYRQILGQKVEFLVSFYNNEISEKSEIFDDQFSVERPDGSNFTLKIRSTKLEDSAMYFCASSGAAGASSGNTIYFGEGSWLTVV.

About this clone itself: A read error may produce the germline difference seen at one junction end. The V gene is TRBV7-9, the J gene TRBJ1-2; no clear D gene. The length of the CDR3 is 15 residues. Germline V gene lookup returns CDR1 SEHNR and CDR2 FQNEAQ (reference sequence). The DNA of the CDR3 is TGTTCCAGCAGCTTAGGTGCGGGGTCGGACTATGGCTACACCTTC. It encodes CSSSLGAGSDYGYTF.

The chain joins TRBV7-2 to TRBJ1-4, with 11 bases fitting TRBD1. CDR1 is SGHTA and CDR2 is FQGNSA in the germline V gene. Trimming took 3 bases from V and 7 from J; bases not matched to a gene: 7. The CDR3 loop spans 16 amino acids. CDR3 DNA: TGTGCCAGCAGCTTGGACAGGGGGCAGCGGCGTGAAAAACTGTTTTTT. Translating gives CASSLDRGQRREKLFF.

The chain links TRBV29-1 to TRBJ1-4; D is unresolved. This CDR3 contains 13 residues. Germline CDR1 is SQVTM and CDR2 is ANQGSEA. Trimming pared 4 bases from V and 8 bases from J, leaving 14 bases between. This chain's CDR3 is CSVVITGGEKLFF. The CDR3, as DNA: TGCAGCGTTGTTATCACGGGAGGGGAAAAACTGTTTTTT.

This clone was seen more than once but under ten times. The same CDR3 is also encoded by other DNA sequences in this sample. The chain's CDR3 is CASSSSTDTQYF. The CDR3, as DNA: TGTGCCAGCAGCTCTAGCACAGATACGCAGTATTTT. This chain uses TRBV9 with TRBJ2-3; D ambiguous. The germline V and J ends were trimmed by 4 bases and 0 bases, with 3 bases remaining between them. In germline, CDR1 is SGDLS, CDR2 YYNGEE. The CDR3 has 12 amino acids.

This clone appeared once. CDR3 in amino acids: CASRPRTQETQYF. The CDR3 nucleotides read TGCGCCAGCAGACCCAGAACGCAAGAGACCCAGTACTTC. The rearrangement links TRBV5-1 to TRBJ2-5, with unresolved D. This CDR3 has 13 amino acids. V lost 5 bases and J lost 2, with 10 bases in between. The germline V gene encodes CDR1 SGHRS and CDR2 YFSETQ.

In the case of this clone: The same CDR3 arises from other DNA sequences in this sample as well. CDR3 nucleotide sequence: TGTGCCAGCAGTAGGGACAGGGGGCCAGATACGCAGTATTTT. Translation gives CASSRDRGPDTQYF. This chain uses TRBV2 with TRBJ2-3; 12 bases are shared with TRBD1. Germline V CDR1 and CDR2: SNHLY, FYNNEI. V trimming: 5 bases; J trimming: 4 bases; junction bases outside the gene matches: 1. CDR3 length: 14 amino acids.

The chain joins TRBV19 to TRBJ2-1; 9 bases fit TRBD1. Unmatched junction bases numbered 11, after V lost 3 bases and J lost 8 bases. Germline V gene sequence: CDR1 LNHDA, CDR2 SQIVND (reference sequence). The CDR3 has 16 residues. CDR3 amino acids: CASSMLAGQGSHEQFF. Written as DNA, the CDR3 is TGTGCCAGTAGTATGCTGGCGGGACAGGGAAGCCATGAGCAGTTCTTC.

CDR3 region: CASSRPGYTGELFF. The CDR3 DNA reads as TGTGCCAGCAGCCGTCCGGGTTACACCGGGGAGCTGTTTTTT. The V gene is TRBV14, the J gene TRBJ2-2; unclear D gene. V was clipped by 4 bases and J by 3 bases, with 9 bases between them. CDR3 size: 14 residues. Germline assignment: CDR1 SGHDN and CDR2 FVKESK.

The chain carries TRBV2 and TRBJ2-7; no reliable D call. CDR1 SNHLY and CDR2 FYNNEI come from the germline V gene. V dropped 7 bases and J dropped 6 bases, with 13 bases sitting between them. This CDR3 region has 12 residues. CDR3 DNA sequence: TGTGCCAGCACCCAGGTAAAGAGCGAGCAGTACTTC. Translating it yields CASTQVKSEQYF.

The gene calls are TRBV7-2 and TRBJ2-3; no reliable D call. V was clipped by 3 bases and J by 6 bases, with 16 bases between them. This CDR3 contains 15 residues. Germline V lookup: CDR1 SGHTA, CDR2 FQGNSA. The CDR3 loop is CASSLRYSPVDTQYF. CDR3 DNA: TGTGCCAGCAGCTTGCGGTACTCCCCTGTGGATACGCAGTATTTT.

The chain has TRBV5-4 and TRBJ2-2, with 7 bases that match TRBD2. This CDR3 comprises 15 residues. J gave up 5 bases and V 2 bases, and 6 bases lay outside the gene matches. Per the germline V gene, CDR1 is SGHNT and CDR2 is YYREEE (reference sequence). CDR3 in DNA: TGTGCCAGCAGCTTCGCGGGGGTTAGGACCGGGGAGCTGTTTTTT. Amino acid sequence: CASSFAGVRTGELFF.

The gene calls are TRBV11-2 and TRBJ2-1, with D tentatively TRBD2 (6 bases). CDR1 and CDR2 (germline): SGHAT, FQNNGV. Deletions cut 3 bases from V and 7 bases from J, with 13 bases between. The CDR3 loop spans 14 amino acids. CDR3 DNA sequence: TGTGCCAGCAGCTTTTGGGGGGAGCGGAATGAGCAGTTCTTC. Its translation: CASSFWGERNEQFF.